Listed below are T cell receptor beta chains from one sample, sequenced in a study of human thymus T cells. Repertoires were generated with immunoSEQ multiplex PCR, while TCRdb's copy carries only in-frame clones and drops some. The sample holds tens of thousands of clones, over 85% seen once. The material sequenced was blood. These receptor sequences come from a boy less than two years old with a congenital heart defect but otherwise immunologically healthy. Both conserved end residues are part of each CDR3. The D gene is left open where the match is weak. The size entry is marked missing in some rows and otherwise reads once, few, many or a size class.

d_call,j_call,clone_size,v_call,cdr3_aa,cdr3_nt
TRBD1,TRBJ2-1,NA,TRBV11-2,CASSLLDRGYNEQFF,TGTGCCAGCAGCCTCCTTGACAGGGGCTACAATGAGCAGTTCTTC
TRBD2,TRBJ2-3,NA,TRBV5-4,CASSLESRGGLNTQYF,TGTGCCAGCAGCTTGGAGTCGCGGGGGGGCCTTAATACGCAGTATTTT
NA,TRBJ2-7,NA,TRBV5-1,CASSRQTLTRRRSNFWGYEQYF,TGCGCCAGCAGCCGACAGACCCTTACTAGGCGGAGGTCTAACTTCTGGGGGTACGAGCAGTACTTC
NA,TRBJ2-7,NA,TRBV20-1,CMTGTSYEQYF,TGCATGACCGGGACCTCCTACGAGCAGTACTTC
TRBD1,TRBJ2-7,NA,TRBV7-9,CASSLGDRTYSYEQYF,TGTGCCAGCAGCTTAGGGGACAGGACCTACTCCTACGAGCAGTACTTC
TRBD1,TRBJ2-5,NA,TRBV6-6,CASRPQGKQETQYF,TGTGCCAGCAGACCACAGGGGAAACAAGAGACCCAGTACTTC
NA,TRBJ2-5,NA,TRBV5-1,CASSRQESQETQYF,TGCGCCAGCAGCCGACAGGAGTCCCAAGAGACCCAGTACTTC
NA,TRBJ2-5,NA,TRBV9,CASSVVEGAQETQYF,TGTGCCAGCAGCGTAGTAGAGGGCGCCCAAGAGACCCAGTACTTC
NA,TRBJ1-4,NA,TRBV19,CASSIGTSHNEKLFF,TGTGCCAGTAGTATTGGGACTTCACACAATGAAAAACTGTTTTTT
NA,TRBJ2-3,NA,TRBV5-8,CASSPGNRLSTDTQYF,TGTGCCAGCAGCCCGGGCAACAGGTTAAGCACAGATACGCAGTATTTT
NA,TRBJ2-5,NA,TRBV21-1,CASSKALTPSGSMAETQYF,TGTGCCAGCAGCAAAGCGCTTACGCCGAGCGGGAGTATGGCAGAGACCCAGTACTTC
TRBD1,TRBJ2-1,NA,TRBV11-3,CASSPRDRASYNEQFF,TGTGCCAGCAGCCCCAGGGACAGGGCCTCCTACAATGAGCAGTTCTTC
TRBD1,TRBJ1-2,NA,TRBV28,CASSLWDRVYGYTF,TGTGCCAGCAGTTTATGGGACAGGGTTTACGGCTACACCTTC
NA,TRBJ2-5,NA,TRBV28,CATRERGRQETQYF,TGTGCCACCCGGGAAAGGGGGAGGCAGGAGACCCAGTACTTC
NA,TRBJ2-7,NA,TRBV16,CASSQTGTPAWQYF,TGTGCCAGCAGCCAAACGGGGACCCCGGCTTGGCAGTACTTC
NA,TRBJ2-1,NA,TRBV18,CASSPRDNSYNEQFF,TGTGCCAGCTCACCACGGGATAACTCCTACAATGAGCAGTTCTTC
NA,TRBJ2-3,NA,TRBV9,CASSVVTDTQYF,TGTGCCAGCAGCGTAGTTACAGATACGCAGTATTTT
TRBD2,TRBJ2-2,NA,TRBV5-1,CASSLRASGGLGGGELFF,TGCGCCAGCAGCTTGAGAGCTAGCGGGGGTTTAGGGGGCGGGGAGCTGTTTTTT
NA,TRBJ2-1,NA,TRBV9,CASSVGIGGEEQFF,TGTGCCAGCAGCGTAGGCATCGGGGGCGAGGAGCAGTTCTTC
TRBD1,TRBJ2-7,NA,TRBV4-3,CASSQEGTGAGYEQYF,TGCGCCAGCAGCCAAGAAGGGACAGGGGCGGGCTACGAGCAGTACTTC
TRBD2,TRBJ2-3,NA,TRBV5-1,CASSLGLAGGFTDTQYF,TGCGCCAGCAGCTTGGGACTAGCGGGGGGATTCACAGATACGCAGTATTTT
TRBD2,TRBJ2-2,NA,TRBV5-4,CASSLAYTSDETGELFF,TGTGCCAGCAGCTTGGCCTATACTAGCGATGAAACCGGGGAGCTGTTTTTT
NA,TRBJ1-1,NA,TRBV28,CASSWEYTEAFF,TGTGCCAGCAGTTGGGAATACACTGAAGCTTTCTTT
NA,TRBJ2-1,NA,TRBV12-5,CASGSDWGWEQFF,TGTGCTAGTGGCTCCGACTGGGGATGGGAGCAGTTCTTC
TRBD1,TRBJ2-5,NA,TRBV15,CATSRGTGAQLGGETQYF,TGTGCCACCAGCAGAGGGACAGGGGCCCAACTGGGGGGAGAGACCCAGTACTTC
NA,TRBJ1-2,NA,TRBV19,CASLVNPGYGYTF,TGTGCCAGTTTGGTAAATCCGGGCTATGGCTACACCTTC
NA,TRBJ2-5,NA,TRBV5-6,CASSRVTGSWETQYF,TGTGCCAGCAGTAGGGTCACAGGGAGTTGGGAGACCCAGTACTTC
NA,TRBJ2-5,NA,TRBV5-6,CASSERQRGETQYF,TGTGCCAGCAGCGAACGACAGAGGGGAGAGACCCAGTACTTC
TRBD1,TRBJ1-6,NA,TRBV7-2,CASSSQGVEDSPLHF,TGTGCCAGCAGCTCGCAGGGGGTTGAAGATTCACCCCTCCACTTT
NA,TRBJ2-7,once,TRBV28,CASSPLGEQYF,TGTGCCAGCAGTCCCCTGGGAGAGCAGTACTTC
NA,TRBJ1-2,NA,TRBV15,CATMSSLRMYGYTF,TGTGCCACCATGTCCTCTCTAAGGATGTACGGCTACACCTTC
TRBD1,TRBJ1-5,NA,TRBV19,CASSRGQVDQPQHF,TGTGCCAGTAGTAGGGGACAGGTAGATCAGCCCCAGCATTTT
TRBD2,TRBJ2-7,NA,TRBV19,CASSGLAGVGYEQYF,TGTGCCAGTAGTGGACTAGCGGGAGTGGGCTACGAGCAGTACTTC
TRBD2,TRBJ2-3,NA,TRBV28,CASSLLGGASTDTQYF,TGTGCCAGCAGTTTATTGGGAGGGGCCAGCACAGATACGCAGTATTTT
TRBD2,TRBJ2-3,NA,TRBV11-3,CASSSTSGGRTSTDTQYF,TGTGCCAGCAGCTCGACTAGCGGGGGGCGCACTAGCACAGATACGCAGTATTTT
NA,TRBJ2-5,medium-sized,TRBV25-1,CASSEGPQETQYF,TGTGCCAGCAGTGAGGGACCCCAGGAGACCCAGTACTTC
TRBD2,TRBJ2-2,NA,TRBV4-1,CASSQGLAGPNTGELFF,TGCGCCAGCAGCCAAGGCCTAGCGGGACCGAACACCGGGGAGCTGTTTTTT
NA,TRBJ2-2,NA,TRBV5-1,CASSLDNRNTGELFF,TGCGCCAGCAGCTTAGACAATCGTAACACCGGGGAGCTGTTTTTT
NA,TRBJ2-7,NA,TRBV18,CASSEGQGYEQYF,TGTGCCAGCTCGGAAGGGCAGGGATACGAGCAGTACTTC
NA,TRBJ1-3,NA,TRBV7-2,CASSLTTLDSTGNTIYF,TGTGCCAGCAGCTTAACGACCCTGGACAGCACTGGAAACACCATATATTTT
NA,TRBJ2-6,few,TRBV5-6,CASSLVQGPGANVLTF,TGTGCCAGCAGCTTGGTCCAGGGACCTGGGGCCAACGTCCTGACTTTC
NA,TRBJ2-3,NA,TRBV12-5,CASGFQGITDTQYF,TGTGCTAGTGGTTTCCAGGGGATCACAGATACGCAGTATTTT
NA,TRBJ2-7,NA,TRBV29-1,CSVSPDHRAPYEQYF,TGCAGCGTTTCACCAGATCACCGGGCCCCGTACGAGCAGTACTTC
TRBD1,TRBJ2-3,NA,TRBV7-9,CASSLTGPSTDTQYF,TGTGCCAGCAGCTTGACAGGGCCTAGCACAGATACGCAGTATTTT
NA,TRBJ2-7,NA,TRBV6-1,CASSQGGSYEQYF,TGTGCCAGCAGCCAGGGGGGATCCTACGAGCAGTACTTC
TRBD2,TRBJ2-2,NA,TRBV7-9,CASSPSGGLTGELFF,TGTGCCAGCAGCCCTAGCGGGGGTCTAACCGGGGAGCTGTTTTTT
NA,TRBJ2-1,NA,TRBV29-1,CSVGQGTGEQFF,TGCAGCGTTGGTCAGGGAACGGGTGAGCAGTTCTTC
NA,TRBJ1-1,NA,TRBV6-1,CASIKRFGSTEAFF,TGTGCCAGCATTAAGCGGTTCGGGAGCACTGAAGCTTTCTTT
NA,TRBJ2-2,NA,TRBV7-2,CASSFAQRVPGELFF,TGTGCCAGCAGCTTCGCCCAGAGGGTGCCCGGGGAGCTGTTTTTT
NA,TRBJ2-3,NA,TRBV7-2,CASSFRGADTDTQYF,TGTGCCAGCAGCTTCCGGGGGGCCGACACAGATACGCAGTATTTT
NA,TRBJ2-7,NA,TRBV28,CASSFGGDSYEQYF,TGTGCCAGCAGTTTCGGCGGGGACTCCTACGAGCAGTACTTC